These 9 T cell receptor beta chains came from one sample sequenced in a study of CD4 T cells in relation to SARS-CoV-2 and coronaviruses. Unexposed donor CD4+ T cells date from about 2011-2018, before the COVID-19 pandemic. The data were produced by immunoSEQ multiplex PCR, yet TCRdb's version contains in-frame clones alone and is incomplete. The sample yields 60,000 or so clones, about 94% seen once. The sequenced material came from naive CD4+ T cells from PBMCs. Subset noted: naive CD4+ T cells isolated by negative enrichment. The source is a human donor in good health.

The chain carries TRBV7-8 and TRBJ2-2, with 7 bases lining up with TRBD2. Losses at the gene ends were 1 base for V and 4 bases for J; bases not matched to a gene: 3. The CDR3 totals 15 residues. CDR1 SGHVS and CDR2 FQNEAQ come from the germline V gene. The CDR3: CASSLGGGSTGELFF. CDR3 bases: TGTGCCAGCAGCTTAGGGGGGGGTTCCACCGGGGAGCTGTTTTTT.

V is TRBV27 and J is TRBJ2-1; 10 nucleotides align to TRBD2. V trimming: 2 bases; J trimming: 7 bases; junction bases outside the gene matches: 14. The CDR3 sequence is 18 residues long. Germline-derived CDR1 and CDR2 are MNHEY and SMNVEV (reference sequence). CDR3 loop: CASSLRGAGGPGGNEQFF. The CDR3 DNA is TGTGCCAGCAGTTTAAGGGGAGCGGGAGGGCCGGGGGGTAATGAGCAGTTCTTC.

The rearrangement joins TRBV7-2 to TRBJ1-1, with D possibly TRBD1 on 5 matching bases. The CDR3 is 15 residues long. CDR1 SGHTA and CDR2 FQGNSA come from the germline V gene. Trimming removed 6 bases at V and 1 base at J, with 15 bases between. This CDR3 reads CASSSRTTGNTEAFF. The CDR3 bases are TGTGCCAGCAGTTCAAGAACCACAGGGAACACTGAAGCTTTCTTT.

This clone was detected only once. The chain links TRBV6-5 to TRBJ2-7; D unclear. Germline V gives CDR1 MNHEY, CDR2 SVGAGI. The germline V and J ends were trimmed by 0 bases and 0 bases, with 6 bases remaining between them. This CDR3 has 14 residues. The CDR3 nucleotides are TGTGCCAGCAGTTACTCCAGCTCCTCCTACGAGCAGTACTTC. Translation: CASSYSSSSYEQYF.

The chain recombines TRBV9 with TRBJ2-3; tentatively, D is TRBD1 (5 bases). Germline assignment: CDR1 SGDLS and CDR2 YYNGEE. The CDR3 is 13 residues long. V dropped 2 bases and J dropped 3 bases, with 7 bases sitting between them. The CDR3 is CASSVQGTDTQYF. As DNA, the CDR3 is TGTGCCAGCAGCGTTCAGGGAACAGATACGCAGTATTTT.

The chain employs TRBV3-1 (or the pseudogene TRBV3-2) and TRBJ2-7; possibly TRBD1 or TRBD2 for D (5 bases each). Looked up from germline, CDR1 is LGHDT and CDR2 is YNNKEL (reference sequence). The germline V and J ends were trimmed by 3 bases and 7 bases, with 19 bases remaining between them. The CDR3 extends over 15 amino acids. In DNA, the CDR3 is TGTGCCAGCAGCCAGGCCGGGGCCCAGGTTGGTGAGCAGTACTTC. Translated, it gives CASSQAGAQVGEQYF.

This chain uses TRBV28 with TRBJ2-7; TRBD1 is a possible D gene (6 bases). The V gene's germline CDR1 is MDHEN and CDR2 SYDVKM. CDR3 length equals 15 residues. Trimming removed 7 bases at V and 3 bases at J, with 19 bases between. CDR3 in amino acids: CASITGIGGYYEQYF. The CDR3 DNA reads TGTGCCAGCATAACAGGGATCGGCGGCTACTACGAGCAGTACTTC.

V and J are TRBV5-1 and TRBJ2-2; 14 positions agree with TRBD2. V was clipped by 0 bases and J by 9 bases; unmatched bases: 7. Germline values: CDR1 SGHRS, CDR2 YFSETQ. There are 17 residues in the CDR3. The chain's CDR3 is CASSLAGLAGGQRELFF. CDR3 coding DNA: TGCGCCAGCAGCTTGGCCGGACTAGCGGGAGGTCAGCGGGAGCTGTTTTTT. The full variable domain, in which reference TRBV5-1 and TRBJ2-2 provide the parts outside the CDR3, is KAGVTQTPRYLIKTRGQQVTLSCSPISGHRSVSWYQQTPGQGLQFLFEYFSETQRNKGNFPGRFSGRQFSNSRSEMNVSTLELGDSALYLCASSLAGLAGGQRELFFGEGSRLTVL.

The V and J genes are TRBV18 and TRBJ2-1; TRBD2 agrees at 10 bases. After removal of 3 bases from V and 4 bases from J, the junction contained 3 bases not matched to a gene. This CDR3 comprises 15 residues. The germline gives CDR1 KGHSH, CDR2 LQKENI. The CDR3 DNA reads TGTGCCAGCTCACCCGGGACTAGCGAATACAATGAGCAGTTCTTC. The encoded protein is CASSPGTSEYNEQFF.